A single sample gave rise to the 27 T cell receptor beta chains below, sequenced in a study of CXCR3-negative and CXCR3-positive naive CD8 T cells. The TRB cDNA libraries were prepared by 5' RACE with UMI labels. TCRdb derives one entry per CDR3 protein from the 5' RACE reads, leaving out DNA. The repertoire table contains roughly 56,000 distinct CDR3 sequences. What was sequenced was naive CXCR3- CD8+ T cells from blood. Subset here: CD45RO-CCR7+CD27+CD95- naive CD8+ T cells lacking CXCR3 (TNR3-). The receptors stem from a human donor in good health. Some clones in this sample may be carry-over from other donors' samples.

The V and J genes are TRBV20-1 and TRBJ2-3; TCRdb lists TRBD1, though no DNA is available to test this call. The CDR3 covers 16 residues. In germline, CDR1 is DFQATT, CDR2 SNEGSKA (reference sequence). CDR3 amino acids: CSAPTRQETSTDTQYF.

The CDR3 spells CASSETYEQYF. V is TRBV14 and J is TRBJ2-7. Germline V gene sequence: CDR1 SGHDN, CDR2 FVKESK. The CDR3 is made up of 11 amino acids.

The J gene is TRBJ2-1, the V gene TRBV28. The germline gives CDR1 MDHEN, CDR2 SYDVKM. The CDR3 covers 15 residues. CDR3 in amino acids: CASSLLRFSYNEQFF.

The rearrangement joins TRBV14 to TRBJ2-5; TCRdb selects TRBD2, and the lack of DNA leaves this call unchecked. The CDR3 runs to 18 residues. CDR1 and CDR2 from the germline V gene are SGHDN and FVKESK. CDR3 sequence reads: CASSQDVRLARGQETQYF.

This chain connects TRBV5-1 to TRBJ2-1; TCRdb's assignment of TRBD2 cannot be checked, as there is no DNA. CDR1 is SGHRS and CDR2 is YFSETQ in the germline V gene. This CDR3 has 15 amino acids. This CDR3 reads CASSLGTTDYNEQFF.

The V gene is TRBV7-9, the J gene TRBJ2-7; the D gene TCRdb calls, TRBD2, cannot be checked with no DNA. The germline V gene has CDR1 SEHNR and CDR2 FQNEAQ (reference sequence). This CDR3 is 16 amino acids long. The CDR3 protein is CASSRNPSGTSYEQYF.

The gene calls are TRBV6-2 or TRBV6-3 and TRBJ1-1. The CDR3 consists of 14 residues. Germline CDR1 is MNHEY and CDR2 is SVGEGT. The CDR3 spells CASRHYSQNTEAFF.

The gene calls are TRBV18 and TRBJ2-2; TCRdb returns TRBD2, unconfirmable since there is no DNA. Germline-derived CDR1 and CDR2 are KGHSH and LQKENI. The CDR3 sequence is 16 residues long. The CDR3 loop is CASSQPGLTDTGELFF.

V is TRBV5-1 and J is TRBJ2-7; TCRdb indicates TRBD2, and absent DNA this call remains unverified. Germline lookup yields CDR1 SGHRS and CDR2 YFSETQ. CDR3 length: 14 amino acids. The chain's CDR3 is CASSSVGGDYEQYF. The full variable domain, completed using reference TRBV5-1 and TRBJ2-7, is KAGVTQTPRYLIKTRGQQVTLSCSPISGHRSVSWYQQTPGQGLQFLFEYFSETQRNKGNFPGRFSGRQFSNSRSEMNVSTLELGDSALYLCASSSVGGDYEQYFGPGTRLTVT.

CDR3 loop: CASSRTGTYGYTF. This rearrangement joins TRBV7-2 to TRBJ1-2; TCRdb indicates TRBD1, and absent DNA this call remains unverified. Germline V gene data show CDR1 as SGHTA and CDR2 as FQGNSA. The CDR3 has 13 amino acids.

The chain recombines TRBV12-3 or TRBV12-4 with TRBJ1-2; checking the TCRdb D call of TRBD1 is not possible without DNA. The length of the CDR3 is 16 residues. This CDR3 is CASSSWDRAEGYGYTF.

The chain uses TRBV12-3 or TRBV12-4 and TRBJ2-5; the TRBD2 assignment by TCRdb is unverifiable without DNA. This CDR3 contains 18 residues. The CDR3: CASRPRGTSGGAWETQYF.

The chain uses TRBV9 and TRBJ2-7; TCRdb gives TRBD1 as the D gene, but with no DNA this cannot be confirmed. The CDR3 spans 14 residues. In germline, CDR1 is SGDLS, CDR2 YYNGEE. The CDR3 here is CASSVAQGAYEQYF.

The gene calls are TRBV29-1 and TRBJ2-1; TCRdb lists TRBD2, though no DNA is available to test this call. Germline lookup yields CDR1 SQVTM and CDR2 ANQGSEA. The CDR3 sequence is 14 residues long. The CDR3 region is CSVISGGEYNEQFF.

The chain combines TRBV7-3 with TRBJ1-6; the TRBD1 assignment by TCRdb is unverifiable without DNA. Germline CDR1 SGHTA, CDR2 FQGTGA. CDR3 length: 15 residues. The CDR3 here is CASSATGGAGSPLHF.

J is TRBJ2-3 and V is TRBV28; TCRdb's D call, TRBD2, is unchecked because there is no DNA. Germline lookup yields CDR1 MDHEN and CDR2 SYDVKM. CDR3 length: 18 residues. CDR3 sequence reads: CASRFLTSGGPGTDTQYF.

The chain recombines TRBV6-2 or TRBV6-3 with TRBJ2-7; the TCRdb call, TRBD2, lacks DNA for checking. Germline-derived CDR1 and CDR2 are MNHEY and SVGEGT. The CDR3 extends over 15 amino acids. The CDR3 is CASSYTTSGVHEQYF.

V gene TRBV29-1 combines with J gene TRBJ1-2. Germline V gives CDR1 SQVTM, CDR2 ANQGSEA. The CDR3 runs to 14 residues. CDR3 sequence reads: CSVEGRSSYYGYTF.

The rearrangement links TRBV29-1 to TRBJ2-1. The CDR3 contains 12 residues. CDR1 is SQVTM, CDR2 ANQGSEA, per germline. CDR3 sequence: CSVEIRYNEQFF.

The chain links TRBV20-1 to TRBJ1-5. The CDR3 is 14 amino acids. Germline V gene sequence: CDR1 DFQATT, CDR2 SNEGSKA (reference sequence). The CDR3 spells CSETVGREIQPQHF.

The chain links TRBV6-1 to TRBJ1-2; the D call of TRBD1 rests on TCRdb alone, since no DNA is present to check it. Germline loops: CDR1 MNHNS, CDR2 SASEGT. The CDR3 loop spans 16 amino acids. CDR3 region: CASSDDRYRTFYGYTF.

The V and J genes are TRBV27 and TRBJ2-2. Germline-derived CDR1 and CDR2 are MNHEY and SMNVEV (reference sequence). The CDR3 runs to 13 residues. The CDR3 protein is CASSFDSTGELFF.

This sequence joins TRBV20-1 and TRBJ1-1; TCRdb indicates TRBD1, and absent DNA this call remains unverified. This CDR3 region has 15 residues. Germline CDR1 is DFQATT and CDR2 is SNEGSKA (reference sequence). The CDR3 region is CSARDLRGGDTEAFF.

The gene calls are TRBV4-3 and TRBJ2-7; checking the TCRdb D call of TRBD1 is not possible without DNA. The germline V gene encodes CDR1 LGHNA and CDR2 YSLEER. The CDR3 contains 16 residues. The CDR3 reads CASSQDRAGGSYEQYF.

The V and J genes are TRBV21-1 and TRBJ2-7; TCRdb names TRBD2, which stays unverified in the absence of DNA. TRBV21-1 is listed as a pseudogene. This CDR3 spans 16 amino acids. Here the CDR3 reads CASSKAVGRVNYEQYF.

The chain is built from TRBV12-3 or TRBV12-4 and TRBJ2-6. CDR3 length: 15 amino acids. This CDR3 is CASKGDLSGANVLTF.

V is TRBV14 and J is TRBJ2-4; TCRdb designates TRBD1, a call that cannot be tested without DNA. CDR3 length equals 16 residues. Germline lookup yields CDR1 SGHDN and CDR2 FVKESK. This chain's CDR3 is CASSQRETGTKNIQYF.